These 11 T cell receptor beta chains were sequenced from one sample in a study of Ad26.COV2.S vaccination and SARS-CoV-2 variants. Treatment denoted: about 20 received Ad26.COV2.S at low or high dose, single or two shots; a few received placebo; per-sample allocation not given. Following the first vaccine or placebo injection, samples were taken on day 63. Method: immunoSEQ multiplex PCR; TCRdb's copy keeps in-frame clones and lacks some. Here the sample spans around 500,000 clones, roughly 87% being singletons. The source material was peripheral blood, sampled in a trial of Ad26.COV2.S vaccine versus placebo. All receptors come from a person aged 18-60 years who received the Ad26.COV2.S COVID-19 vaccine or a placebo.

This chain connects TRBV5-1 to TRBJ2-7; 7 nucleotides agree with TRBD1. The CDR3 contains 15 residues. CDR1 SGHRS and CDR2 YFSETQ come from the germline V gene. The trim removed 4 bases at V and 2 bases at J, leaving 9 bases unmatched. The CDR3, as DNA: TGCGCCAGCAGCCCTAATGGGGACAGCACCTACGAGCAGTACTTC. As protein: CASSPNGDSTYEQYF.

The J gene is TRBJ2-7, the V gene TRBV7-9; the D gene is possibly TRBD2 (5 bases). The V gene's germline CDR1 is SEHNR and CDR2 FQNEAQ (reference sequence). The length of the CDR3 is 13 residues. Trimming stripped 2 bases from V and 5 bases from J, with 10 bases between. CDR3 nucleotides: TGTGCCAGCAGCTTATACGAGGGTGACGAGCAGTACTTC. Its translation is CASSLYEGDEQYF.

J is TRBJ2-6 and V is TRBV15; tentative D call: TRBD2 (6 bases). Germline V gene sequence: CDR1 LNHNV, CDR2 YYDKDF (reference sequence). Trimming removed 2 bases from V and 8 bases from J, with 16 bases in between. The CDR3 has 16 residues. This CDR3 is CATSRLLGAGTNVLTF. Here the CDR3 DNA reads TGTGCCACCAGCAGATTATTGGGTGCGGGGACCAACGTCCTGACTTTC.

The rearrangement links TRBV19 to TRBJ2-2; D is perhaps TRBD2 (5 bases). The CDR3 sequence is 15 residues long. V gave up 2 bases and J gave up 3 bases, with 10 bases separating them. Per the germline V gene, CDR1 is LNHDA and CDR2 is SQIVND (reference sequence). CDR3 residues: CASSIFSGYTGELFF. CDR3 nucleotides: TGTGCCAGTAGTATATTCTCGGGGTACACCGGGGAGCTGTTTTTT.

Comments on this clone: Other DNA sequences in this specimen translate into the identical CDR3. As DNA, the CDR3 is TGTGCCAGCAGTTTGGGACAGAACACTGAAGCTTTCTTT. Residues: CASSLGQNTEAFF. The genes are TRBV12-3 or TRBV12-4 and TRBJ1-1; perhaps TRBD1 as D (6 bases). V was cut by 3 bases and J by 1 base, with 6 bases left in between. This CDR3 is built from 13 residues.

This sequence joins TRBV6-5 and TRBJ1-6, with 8 bases lining up with TRBD1. The trim removed 7 bases at V and 9 bases at J, leaving 11 bases unmatched. Germline values: CDR1 MNHEY, CDR2 SVGAGI. The CDR3 is 15 amino acids. The chain's CDR3 is CASTGQGPWASPLHF. CDR3 nucleotide sequence: TGTGCCAGCACTGGACAGGGCCCTTGGGCTTCACCCCTCCACTTT.

As regards this clone: The same CDR3 is also encoded by other DNA sequences in this sample. The rearrangement links TRBV20-1 to TRBJ1-2; no clear D. Trimming shortened V by 3 bases and J by 8 bases, and 4 bases separated the two germline ends. Germline V gene data show CDR1 as DFQATT and CDR2 as SNEGSKA (reference sequence). The CDR3 runs to 9 residues. The CDR3 sequence: CSASVGYTF. The CDR3, as DNA: TGCAGTGCTAGCGTCGGCTACACCTTC.

V usage is TRBV18 and J usage is TRBJ1-1; D gene ambiguous. CDR1 and CDR2 (germline): KGHSH, LQKENI. V lost 8 bases to trimming and J lost 1 base, with 11 bases between them. The CDR3 runs to 13 residues. The DNA for the CDR3 is TGTGCCAGCACACAAGGTGAGAACACTGAAGCTTTCTTT. Translation: CASTQGENTEAFF.

This sequence joins TRBV5-1 and TRBJ2-4, with 8 positions matching TRBD2. V lost 0 bases and J lost 7; bases outside the gene matches: 6. The CDR3 totals 15 residues. Germline values: CDR1 SGHRS, CDR2 YFSETQ. The CDR3 coding sequence is TGCGCCAGCAGCTTGGGTCTGAGCGGGAGTAACATTCAGTACTTC. Translating gives CASSLGLSGSNIQYF.

This clone showed up just a few times. The chain joins TRBV3-1 (or the pseudogene TRBV3-2) to TRBJ2-7, with TRBD1 matching over 8 bases. From germline, CDR1 is LGHDT and CDR2 YNNKEL (reference sequence). The junction had 5 bases not matched to a gene; V was cut back by 0 bases and J by 10 bases. This CDR3 is 13 amino acids long. For the CDR3, the DNA is TGTGCCAGCAGCCAAGAGAGACAGGGGATTCAGTACTTC. As protein: CASSQERQGIQYF.

This chain connects TRBV18 to TRBJ2-7, with D maybe TRBD2 (6 bases). Germline V gene lookup returns CDR1 KGHSH and CDR2 LQKENI. This CDR3 spans 17 amino acids. Trimming took 0 bases from V and 2 from J, leaving 17 bases between them. CDR3 bases: TGTGCCAGCTCACCACCGAGCTTCGGGACTGTACCCTACGAGCAGTACTTC. It is translated as CASSPPSFGTVPYEQYF.